Below, 20 T cell receptor beta chains from the same sample are listed, as sequenced in a study of technical replicates of blood from a few donors. Assay: immunoSEQ multiplex PCR; the TCRdb copy retains only in-frame clones and omits some. The sample consists of tens of thousands of clones, approximately 91% of them appearing once. The sequencing sample was made of PBMCs. These receptors came from a human donor in good health. Some clones in this sample may be carry-over from other donors' samples.

This chain links TRBV6-4 with TRBJ1-1; 9 bases align to TRBD1. CDR1 and CDR2 (germline): MRHNA, SNTAGT. The CDR3 covers 13 residues. The J segment lost 2 bases and the V segment lost 8 bases, leaving 3 bases of the junction unmatched. The CDR3 nucleotides are TGTGCCAGCCGACAGGGGGGAAACACTGAAGCTTTCTTT. It yields the protein CASRQGGNTEAFF.

The chain links TRBV25-1 to TRBJ2-2; no definite D call. This CDR3 has 13 residues. The germline CDR1 and CDR2 sequences are MGHDK and SYGVNS. Deletions cut 6 bases from V and 1 base from J, with 6 bases between. CDR3 sequence reads: CASRRENTGELFF. In DNA form, the CDR3 reads TGTGCCAGCAGAAGAGAGAACACCGGGGAGCTGTTTTTT.

The genes are TRBV7-2 and TRBJ1-2; no firm D call. The V and J ends lost 1 base and 3 bases respectively, with 12 bases between them. The CDR3 has 15 residues. The germline V gene has CDR1 SGHTA and CDR2 FQGNSA. The CDR3 here is CASSLGGSDHYGYTF. The DNA of the CDR3 is TGTGCCAGCAGCTTAGGAGGATCAGACCACTATGGCTACACCTTC.

The chain couples TRBV19 to TRBJ2-3; a possible D gene is TRBD2 (6 bases). The CDR3 runs to 15 residues. V lost 5 bases and J lost 2, with 14 bases in between. CDR1 and CDR2 (germline): LNHDA, SQIVND (reference sequence). The CDR3 sequence: CASSPGTRITDTQYF. For the CDR3, the DNA is TGTGCCAGTAGTCCGGGGACTCGTATCACAGATACGCAGTATTTT.

J is TRBJ2-3 and V is TRBV6-5, with a possible D match to TRBD1 (6 bases). Trimming stripped 5 bases from V and 1 base from J, with 13 bases between. The CDR3 has 15 residues. CDR1 and CDR2 from the germline V gene are MNHEY and SVGAGI. The CDR3 DNA reads as TGTGCCAGCAGTCGCTCAGGGGTGGGCACAGATACGCAGTATTTT. Protein: CASSRSGVGTDTQYF.

This rearrangement joins TRBV9 to TRBJ1-6; maybe TRBD1 (6 bases). The CDR3 consists of 14 residues. Trimming cost V 5 bases and J 10 bases, with 16 bases left between them. The germline gives CDR1 SGDLS, CDR2 YYNGEE. Written as DNA, the CDR3 is TGTGCCAGCAGTAACAGGGAAACGATATCACCCCTCCACTTT. It is translated as CASSNRETISPLHF.

This clone appeared a single time. The rearrangement joins TRBV5-4 to TRBJ2-7; TRBD2 might be the D (6 bases). V dropped 1 base and J dropped 5 bases, with 13 bases sitting between them. The V gene's germline CDR1 is SGHNT and CDR2 YYREEE (reference sequence). There are 14 residues in the CDR3. For the CDR3, the DNA is TGTGCCAGCAGCTTGAAAGGACTATTCCACGAGCAGTACTTC. As protein: CASSLKGLFHEQYF. Full variable domain (outside the CDR3, taken from reference TRBV5-4 and TRBJ2-7): ETGVTQSPTHLIKTRGQQVTLRCSSQSGHNTVSWYQQALGQGPQFIFQYYREEENGRGNFPPRFSGLQFPNYSSELNVNALELDDSALYLCASSLKGLFHEQYFGPGTRLTVT.

The CDR3 sequence is CASSPPRAVPQETQYF. The CDR3 nucleotides read TGTGCCAGCAGCCCACCCCGAGCGGTCCCGCAAGAGACCCAGTACTTC. This chain connects TRBV7-9 to TRBJ2-5; TRBD2 might be the D (5 bases). V was trimmed by 5 bases and J by 2 bases, leaving 18 bases between them. CDR3 length: 16 residues. Germline assignment: CDR1 SEHNR and CDR2 FQNEAQ (reference sequence).

The chain links TRBV4-2 to TRBJ2-7; 10 bases are shared with TRBD1. Germline loops: CDR1 LGHNA, CDR2 YNFKEQ. The CDR3 runs to 14 residues. V dropped 6 bases and J dropped 3; count of bases not matched to a gene: 5. CDR3: CASSMTGGHYEQYF. The CDR3 DNA reads TGTGCCAGCAGTATGACAGGGGGCCACTACGAGCAGTACTTC.

This clone came up once. Here the CDR3 reads CASSPTPYSNQPQHF. The CDR3 DNA follows: TGTGCCAGCAGCCCGACTCCATATAGCAATCAGCCCCAGCATTTT. This chain uses TRBV5-8 with TRBJ1-5; D unclear. The CDR3 is 15 residues long. CDR1 is SGHTS and CDR2 is YDEGEE in the germline V gene. V was trimmed by 4 bases and J by 0 bases, leaving 11 bases between them.

This clone was counted once. The rearrangement uses TRBV7-3 and TRBJ1-2; tentative D call: TRBD1 (5 bases). Per germline, CDR1 SGHTA and CDR2 FQGTGA. The CDR3 is made up of 14 amino acids. Trimming took 3 bases from V and 6 from J, leaving 14 bases between them. DNA of the CDR3: TGTGCCAGCAGCTTGGCGGGGGGGTTTCATGGCTACACCTTC. Translating it yields CASSLAGGFHGYTF.

V usage is TRBV4-1 and J usage is TRBJ2-7; TRBD1 is a possible D gene (6 bases). V lost 4 bases, J lost 7 bases, and 20 bases lay in between. Looked up from germline, CDR1 is MGHRA and CDR2 is YSYEKL. The CDR3 has 15 residues. The CDR3 DNA reads TGCGCCAGCAGCCCCTCCTTCAGGACAGCATGGGAGCAGTACTTC. Its protein is CASSPSFRTAWEQYF.

This clone was picked up one time. The chain employs TRBV2 and TRBJ2-1, with a weak D call TRBD2 (5 bases). The CDR3 sequence is 13 residues long. Per the germline V gene, CDR1 is SNHLY and CDR2 is FYNNEI. The V gene lost 5 bases and the J gene lost 9 bases, with 14 bases spanning the gap. CDR3 DNA sequence: TGTGCCAGCAGTTGGACGGAAAGCGGTGAGCAGTTCTTC. Amino acid sequence: CASSWTESGEQFF.

J is TRBJ2-3 and V is TRBV27; 7 bases align to TRBD1. The CDR3 runs 17 residues. Germline assignment: CDR1 MNHEY and CDR2 SMNVEV (reference sequence). The ends lost 7 bases at V and 0 bases at J; junction bases unmatched: 13. CDR3: CASKPGQSLTSTDTQYF. As DNA, the CDR3 is TGTGCCAGCAAGCCGGGACAGAGCTTGACTAGCACAGATACGCAGTATTTT.

The chain couples TRBV10-1 to TRBJ1-1; 8 bases line up with TRBD1. Germline values: CDR1 WNHNN, CDR2 SYGVQD (reference sequence). The CDR3 is 17 amino acids. Trimming cost V 7 bases and J 0 bases; bases outside gene matches: 13. This chain's CDR3 is CASNGRGDRRLNTEAFF. DNA for the CDR3: TGCGCCAGCAACGGTAGAGGGGACAGGAGACTGAACACTGAAGCTTTCTTT.

The chain joins TRBV2 to TRBJ2-7, with TRBD2 matching over 7 bases. CDR3 length: 12 residues. The V gene's germline CDR1 is SNHLY and CDR2 FYNNEI. CDR3 sequence (DNA): TGTGCCACCAACACCCCCCGGGGACTATCGCGCGTC. This gives the protein CATNTPRGLSRV.

The chain uses TRBV27 and TRBJ1-1; D is undetermined. The CDR3 runs 14 residues. Deletions cut 3 bases from V and 1 base from J, with 9 bases between. Germline values: CDR1 MNHEY, CDR2 SMNVEV (reference sequence). The CDR3: CASSLAVGNTEAFF. The CDR3 bases are TGTGCCAGCAGTTTGGCGGTAGGGAACACTGAAGCTTTCTTT.

This clone was observed a single time. The rearrangement joins TRBV7-2 to TRBJ2-5; D may be TRBD1 (7 bases). CDR3 length: 15 residues. CDR1 is SGHTA and CDR2 is FQGNSA in the germline V gene. Trimming cost V 6 bases and J 4 bases, with 18 bases left between them. CDR3 nucleotides: TGTGCCAGCAGTTCCAGACAGGGAGGAGGAGAGACCCAGTACTTC. Translation gives CASSSRQGGGETQYF.

The J gene is TRBJ2-5, the V gene TRBV18, with 7 nucleotides matching TRBD2. Germline CDR1 reads KGHSH; CDR2 reads LQKENI. This CDR3 contains 15 residues. Losses at the gene ends were 5 bases for V and 1 base for J; bases not matched to a gene: 7. CDR3 amino acids: CASSGSLAGQETQYF. The DNA of the CDR3 is TGTGCCAGCTCAGGTTCGTTAGCGGGCCAAGAGACCCAGTACTTC.

With regard to this clone: The sample carries other DNA sequences with the same CDR3. V gene TRBV7-9 combines with J gene TRBJ2-3; 9 nucleotides line up with TRBD2. CDR3 length: 15 residues. Germline CDR1 SEHNR, CDR2 FQNEAQ (reference sequence). After removal of 4 bases from V and 1 base from J, the junction contained 3 bases not matched to a gene. The CDR3 region is CASSSAGGGTDTQYF. Written as DNA, the CDR3 is TGTGCCAGCAGCTCAGCGGGAGGAGGCACAGATACGCAGTATTTT.